This T cell receptor (beta chain) was recorded in a study of cytomegalovirus exposure and HLA in healthy donors. The V and J ends lost 4 bases and 5 bases, in that order; junction bases with no gene match: 13. The CDR3 length is 16 residues. Looked up from germline, CDR1 is SQVTM and CDR2 is ANQGSEA. PCR amplification relied on 60 Vbeta primers (plus 13 Jbeta primers). The assay was immunoSEQ multiplex PCR, and TCRdb's table has in-frame clones only and misses some. The sample consists of over 150,000 clones, 70% to 80% of them appearing once. To note about this clone: Its antigen is not known.

Study-wide points: Donor immune exposure was known only as CMV serostatus. Analysis performed later found more than 15,000 TCR beta sequences associated with HLA alleles at 0.05 false discovery rate.

This rearrangement joins TRBV29-1 to TRBJ2-5; 10 bases agree with TRBD2. The clonotype comes from a man aged 25-40 years in good health and CMV-seropositive. Sequenced: PBMCs. CDR3 sequence: CSVGARSGRAMETQYF. As DNA, the CDR3 is TGCAGCGTTGGGGCTAGGAGCGGGAGGGCCATGGAGACCCAGTACTTC.